The source of this T cell receptor beta chain is a study of T cells after yellow fever vaccination. V lost 3 bases and J lost 3, with 9 bases in between. CDR1 and CDR2 (germline): LGHDT, YNNKEL (reference sequence). This CDR3 has 14 residues. This clonotype was counted a few times. Each CDR3 protein is one row after TCRdb ran MiXCR on the 5' RACE reads. The sample has 140,000 to 150,000 distinct CDR3 sequences; under 7% are singletons. This TCR was recovered from a man aged 30 to 39 who received the YFV17D yellow fever vaccine. The chain is built from TRBV3-1 and TRBJ2-1; the D gene is possibly TRBD1 (6 bases). Sample: CD4+ T cells sorted from PBMCs, taken 10 days after the yellow fever booster vaccination. The CDR3 nucleotides are TGTGCCAGCAGCCAGTTGGACAGCTACAATGAGCAGTTCTTC. It specifies CASSQLDSYNEQFF.